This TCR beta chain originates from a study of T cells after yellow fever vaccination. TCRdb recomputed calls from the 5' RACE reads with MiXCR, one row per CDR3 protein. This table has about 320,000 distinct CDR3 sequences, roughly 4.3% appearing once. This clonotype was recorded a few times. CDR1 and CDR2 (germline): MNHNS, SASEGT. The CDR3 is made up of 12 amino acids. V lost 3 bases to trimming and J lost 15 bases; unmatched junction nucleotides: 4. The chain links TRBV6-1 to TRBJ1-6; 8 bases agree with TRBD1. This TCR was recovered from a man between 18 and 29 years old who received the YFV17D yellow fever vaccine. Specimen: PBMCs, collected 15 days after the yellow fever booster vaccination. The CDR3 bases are TGTGCCAGCAGTGAGGGACAGGCTAGCCTCCACTTT. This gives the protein CASSEGQASLHF.